A selection of T cell receptor beta chains follows, all from one sample in a study of Graves' ophthalmopathy and Graves' hyperthyroidism. TCRdb passed the multiplex PCR reads through MiXCR, listing each CDR3 protein once. This table has about 480,000 distinct CDR3 sequences, 14% appearing once. Specimen: blood. Receptors originate from a woman under 40 with Graves' ophthalmopathy. The CDR3 runs from the conserved cysteine through the conserved F or W. Each record gives: clone size, V gene, J gene, CDR3 protein. Rows may omit the clone size; those that give it use once, few, many or a size class.

clone size: few; V gene: TRBV3-1; J gene: TRBJ2-7; CDR3 protein: CASSPRGREAYEQYF
clone size: many; V gene: TRBV20-1; J gene: TRBJ1-1; CDR3 protein: CSAPLWRGDTEAFF
clone size: many; V gene: TRBV29-1; J gene: TRBJ2-3; CDR3 protein: CSVEEGRVLDTQYF
clone size: many; V gene: TRBV3-1; J gene: TRBJ2-7; CDR3 protein: CASSQDFSSLSYEQYF
clone size: .; V gene: TRBV19; J gene: TRBJ2-3; CDR3 protein: CASSPSRKDTQYF
clone size: many; V gene: TRBV19; J gene: TRBJ1-1; CDR3 protein: CASSIGYYDRYTEAFF
clone size: many; V gene: TRBV19; J gene: TRBJ2-5; CDR3 protein: CASSIDPERGQETQYF
clone size: many; V gene: TRBV13; J gene: TRBJ2-7; CDR3 protein: CASSLGLGNEQYF
clone size: .; V gene: TRBV10-3; J gene: TRBJ2-7; CDR3 protein: CAAARGSRNEQYF
clone size: many; V gene: TRBV12-5; J gene: TRBJ2-5; CDR3 protein: CASGLVFEGTTQETQYF
clone size: .; V gene: TRBV2; J gene: TRBJ2-7; CDR3 protein: CASSEDRTESYEQYF
clone size: many; V gene: TRBV3-1; J gene: TRBJ2-7; CDR3 protein: CASSQTSWEQYF
clone size: many; V gene: TRBV15; J gene: TRBJ2-7; CDR3 protein: CATSRPGTAPSYEQYF
clone size: many; V gene: TRBV28; J gene: TRBJ2-7; CDR3 protein: CASRNRGPYEQYF
clone size: .; V gene: TRBV2; J gene: TRBJ2-2; CDR3 protein: CASSESQDGAGELFF
clone size: many; V gene: TRBV10-3; J gene: TRBJ1-1; CDR3 protein: CAIRQALRNTEAFF
clone size: many; V gene: TRBV29-1; J gene: TRBJ1-5; CDR3 protein: CSVAEPGNQPQHF
clone size: many; V gene: TRBV4-1; J gene: TRBJ1-1; CDR3 protein: CASSQDPAGFTGTEAFF
clone size: many; V gene: TRBV6-1; J gene: TRBJ1-1; CDR3 protein: CASSEFHKNTEAFF
clone size: .; V gene: TRBV11-2; J gene: TRBJ2-5; CDR3 protein: CASSLAGRVNF
clone size: few; V gene: TRBV20-1; J gene: TRBJ1-1; CDR3 protein: CSARGGTDPMNTEAFF
clone size: few; V gene: TRBV20-1; J gene: TRBJ2-7; CDR3 protein: CSARDPGLVTYEQYF
clone size: many; V gene: TRBV18; J gene: TRBJ2-5; CDR3 protein: CASSPMTSGLQETQYF
clone size: many; V gene: TRBV6-7; J gene: TRBJ2-7; CDR3 protein: CASSYLHRDRPYEQYF
clone size: .; V gene: TRBV20-1; J gene: TRBJ2-7; CDR3 protein: CSARVPARTAAYEQYF
clone size: many; V gene: TRBV28; J gene: TRBJ1-1; CDR3 protein: CASSFLPEPSTEAFF
clone size: many; V gene: TRBV2; J gene: TRBJ2-7; CDR3 protein: CATTEGTAPSFEQYF
clone size: few; V gene: TRBV12-3/TRBV12-4; J gene: TRBJ2-5; CDR3 protein: CASSYDGANQETQYF
clone size: many; V gene: TRBV28; J gene: TRBJ1-2; CDR3 protein: CASSPLIRDRVDYGYTF
clone size: few; V gene: TRBV4-2; J gene: TRBJ2-5; CDR3 protein: CASSQDPSGGAETQYF
clone size: .; V gene: TRBV6-5; J gene: TRBJ1-5; CDR3 protein: CASSSTGSGMYQPQHF
clone size: many; V gene: TRBV7-9; J gene: TRBJ2-5; CDR3 protein: CASSPRDRLPMETQYF
clone size: many; V gene: TRBV4-1; J gene: TRBJ1-3; CDR3 protein: CASSRLGGNTIYF
clone size: many; V gene: TRBV27; J gene: TRBJ1-3; CDR3 protein: CAWEGASPSGNTIYF
clone size: .; V gene: TRBV6-2/TRBV6-3; J gene: TRBJ1-5; CDR3 protein: CASSVRGREPQHF
clone size: many; V gene: TRBV11-1; J gene: TRBJ1-2; CDR3 protein: CASSLGRGRFNYGYTF